This T cell receptor (beta chain) emerged from a study of blood T cells in healthy people across ages. In its sample, this clonotype was seen once. Combining a sample-barcoded 5' primer with a J-beta primer mix, a second PCR ran for roughly 6 to 12 cycles. From the 5' RACE reads, TCRdb called clonotypes with MiXCR, one entry per CDR3 protein. This sample has hundreds of thousands of distinct CDR3 sequences, with roughly three fifths found just once. Every sample gave at least 5 micrograms of total RNA when it was extracted. V lost 0 bases, J lost 2 bases, and 11 bases lay in between. Germline CDR1 SGHRS, CDR2 YFSETQ. The CDR3 is 15 residues long.

Sequencing used blood. The chain uses TRBV5-1 and TRBJ1-2; a weak D match, TRBD1 (6 bases). This TCR was recovered from a man between 60 and 75 years old in good health. The CDR3 bases are TGCGCCAGCAGCTTGGCCGGGACAACAAACTATGGCTACACCTTC. Translated: CASSLAGTTNYGYTF.